A single sample is the source of the 22 T cell receptor beta chains below, sequenced in a study of T cell responses to AZD1222 COVID-19 vaccine. The table came from immunoSEQ multiplex PCR; TCRdb's copy has only in-frame clones and leaves some out. The repertoire holds 120,000 or so clones, around 87% seen once, with 8.5% to 12% in the top ten. This material consisted of peripheral blood, taken on day 0 of AZD1222 vaccination. Receptors originate from an adult in good health.

The chain has TRBV5-1 and TRBJ1-1; D is unresolved. V lost 0 bases, J lost 1 base, and 7 bases lay in between. This CDR3 is built from 14 residues. The V gene's germline CDR1 is SGHRS and CDR2 YFSETQ. CDR3: CASSLALQNTEAFF. CDR3 nucleotides: TGCGCCAGCAGCTTGGCCCTGCAGAACACTGAAGCTTTCTTT. The full variable domain, rest sourced from reference TRBV5-1 and TRBJ1-1, is KAGVTQTPRYLIKTRGQQVTLSCSPISGHRSVSWYQQTPGQGLQFLFEYFSETQRNKGNFPGRFSGRQFSNSRSEMNVSTLELGDSALYLCASSLALQNTEAFFGQGTRLTVV.

The gene calls are TRBV27 and TRBJ2-3; no reliable D call. Germline loops: CDR1 MNHEY, CDR2 SMNVEV (reference sequence). This CDR3 is built from 13 residues. Trimming cost V 6 bases and J 2 bases, with 9 bases left between them. For the CDR3, the DNA is TGTGCCAGCAGAAGTTTCTTCACAGATACGCAGTATTTT. This sequence encodes CASRSFFTDTQYF.

The chain employs TRBV21-1 and TRBJ1-1; TRBD1 reflects the table's D call only, with no check against the DNA. TRBV21-1 is a pseudogene. The length of the CDR3 is 16 residues. DNA for the CDR3: TGTGCCAGCAGACCGGGACAGGGGGCGCCGGGGACTGAAGCTTTCTTT. Its protein product is CASRPGQGAPGTEAFF.

This clone was picked up a small number of times. The chain joins TRBV2 to TRBJ1-6; 8 bases are a match to TRBD1. CDR1 and CDR2 from the germline V gene are SNHLY and FYNNEI. With V trimmed by 5 bases and J by 1 base, 1 base remained unmatched. The CDR3 covers 15 residues. CDR3 coding DNA: TGTGCCAGCAGTAACAGGGGGTCCTATAATTCACCCCTCCACTTT. Amino acid sequence: CASSNRGSYNSPLHF.

The rearrangement joins TRBV28 to TRBJ2-7, with TRBD2 as a possible D gene (6 bases). Germline V gene data show CDR1 as MDHEN and CDR2 as SYDVKM. Trimming left V 1 base short and J 1 base short, with 8 bases between. This CDR3 has 14 amino acids. The CDR3 reads CASSLYGGSYEQYF. In DNA, the CDR3 is TGTGCCAGCAGTTTATACGGGGGTTCCTACGAGCAGTACTTC.

The V and J genes are TRBV3-1 (or the pseudogene TRBV3-2) and TRBJ1-2; 7 positions match TRBD1. Looked up from germline, CDR1 is LGHDT and CDR2 is YNNKEL (reference sequence). The CDR3 loop spans 15 amino acids. V was clipped by 0 bases and J by 8 bases; unmatched bases: 9. CDR3 residues: CASSQDNRGLRGYTF. CDR3 DNA sequence: TGTGCCAGCAGCCAAGATAACAGGGGACTGCGGGGCTACACCTTC.

This clone appeared a few times. The J gene is TRBJ2-3, the V gene TRBV5-1, with 8 bases matching TRBD2. V lost 0 bases and J lost 6; bases outside the gene matches: 9. CDR1 and CDR2 (germline): SGHRS, YFSETQ. This CDR3 contains 16 residues. Written as DNA, the CDR3 is TGCGCCAGCAGCTTGGAACAGTTTGGCGGGAGGGATACGCAGTATTTT. Translating it yields CASSLEQFGGRDTQYF.

J is TRBJ2-7 and V is TRBV27; D is unclear. The V gene's germline CDR1 is MNHEY and CDR2 SMNVEV (reference sequence). The CDR3 is made up of 15 amino acids. Trimming cost V 3 bases and J 1 base, with 13 bases left between them. The CDR3 is CASSFNAVGSYEQYF. The CDR3 region has the DNA TGTGCCAGCAGTTTTAATGCGGTTGGATCCTACGAGCAGTACTTC.

V usage is TRBV5-1 and J usage is TRBJ1-1; D ambiguous. Trimming removed 6 bases from V and 1 base from J, with 19 bases in between. In germline, CDR1 is SGHRS, CDR2 YFSETQ. CDR3 length equals 16 residues. The DNA for the CDR3 is TGCGCCAGCACAAAAGAACGAGGGATCTCGAACACTGAAGCTTTCTTT. Translation gives CASTKERGISNTEAFF.

The chain uses TRBV6-5 and TRBJ2-2; 8 bases align to TRBD1. Losses at the gene ends were 8 bases for V and 1 base for J; bases not matched to a gene: 0. Germline-derived CDR1 and CDR2 are MNHEY and SVGAGI. This CDR3 is built from 13 residues. The CDR3, as DNA: TGTGCCAGCGGACAGGGGAACACCGGGGAGCTGTTTTTT. The encoded protein is CASGQGNTGELFF.

This clone was observed a single time. The chain employs TRBV28 and TRBJ1-5; D uncertain. The V gene's germline CDR1 is MDHEN and CDR2 SYDVKM. This CDR3 contains 15 residues. V was pared by 3 bases and J by 0 bases, with 9 bases between. CDR3 amino acids: CASSLTGFSNQPQHF. In nucleotides, the CDR3 is TGTGCCAGCAGTTTGACCGGATTTAGCAATCAGCCCCAGCATTTT.

This clone was seen a handful of times. One end of the junction fails to match germline, which may point to a read error. The chain couples TRBV28 to TRBJ1-2, with 7 bases that match TRBD1. CDR1 MDHEN and CDR2 SYDVKM come from the germline V gene. This CDR3 has 14 amino acids. In DNA, the CDR3 is TGTGCCAGCAGTTTGACAGGGCCTAATTATGGCTACACCTTC. Translation gives CASSLTGPNYGYTF.

In regard to this clone: Other DNA sequences within the sample encode an identical CDR3. The genes are TRBV11-2 and TRBJ2-2, with 9 bases aligning to TRBD2. CDR3 size: 14 residues. V was clipped by 5 bases and J by 5 bases; unmatched bases: 3. Per the germline V gene, CDR1 is SGHAT and CDR2 is FQNNGV. CDR3 in DNA: TGTGCCAGCAGCCTTAGCGGGGGTACCGGGGAGCTGTTTTTT. Amino acids: CASSLSGGTGELFF.

The chain joins TRBV7-3 to TRBJ2-5; D unresolved. CDR3 length: 13 amino acids. V was cut by 5 bases and J by 5 bases, with 12 bases left in between. Germline assignment: CDR1 SGHTA and CDR2 FQGTGA. Here the CDR3 reads CASSLDRWETQYF. The CDR3 DNA is TGTGCCAGCAGCCTCGATCGCTGGGAGACCCAGTACTTC.

This chain connects TRBV12-3 or TRBV12-4 to TRBJ2-7; TRBD1 or TRBD2 may be the D gene (5 bases each). This CDR3 has 13 residues. Between the trimmed V and J ends, which lost 5 bases and 3 bases, there was a span of 11 bases. The CDR3 loop is CASSRDGRYEQYF. In DNA form, the CDR3 reads TGTGCCAGCAGTCGGGACGGACGCTACGAGCAGTACTTC.

The rearrangement links TRBV28 to TRBJ2-7; 12 bases agree with TRBD2. CDR1 is MDHEN and CDR2 is SYDVKM in the germline V gene. The CDR3 length is 16 residues. Trimming cost V 2 bases and J 2 bases; bases outside gene matches: 4. The CDR3 nucleotides are TGTGCCAGCAGTTTAAGGACTAGCGGGAACACCTACGAGCAGTACTTC. Amino acid sequence: CASSLRTSGNTYEQYF.

The rearrangement joins TRBV28 to TRBJ1-1; no definite D call. CDR3 size: 11 residues. Germline V lookup: CDR1 MDHEN, CDR2 SYDVKM. V was trimmed by 8 bases and J by 0 bases, leaving 4 bases between them. The CDR3 DNA follows: TGTGCCAGCGCTTTGAACACTGAAGCTTTCTTT. This codes for CASALNTEAFF.

The rearrangement links TRBV3-1 (or the pseudogene TRBV3-2) to TRBJ2-1, with D possibly being TRBD1 (5 bases). V was trimmed by 0 bases and J by 4 bases, leaving 7 bases between them. This CDR3 is 14 amino acids long. Germline V gene data show CDR1 as LGHDT and CDR2 as YNNKEL (reference sequence). As DNA, the CDR3 is TGTGCCAGCAGCCAAGAACGACAGTACAATGAGCAGTTCTTC. Protein sequence: CASSQERQYNEQFF.

V gene TRBV6-5 combines with J gene TRBJ1-6; D possibly corresponds to TRBD1 (5 bases). This CDR3 is 12 amino acids long. V lost 8 bases and J lost 9, with 11 bases in between. Per the germline V gene, CDR1 is MNHEY and CDR2 is SVGAGI. CDR3 DNA sequence: TGTGCCAGCTCCAGGGAAGGTTCACCCCTCCACTTT. Protein: CASSREGSPLHF.

The rearrangement links TRBV27 to TRBJ2-2; 7 positions match TRBD1. J was trimmed by 5 bases and V by 5 bases; bases with no gene match: 8. The CDR3 is made up of 15 amino acids. Germline V gene lookup returns CDR1 MNHEY and CDR2 SMNVEV (reference sequence). CDR3 nucleotide sequence: TGTGCCAGCAGTCTGAGGGGGCGCCGGACCGGGGAGCTGTTTTTT. This sequence encodes CASSLRGRRTGELFF.

The rearrangement uses TRBV2 and TRBJ2-3, with a possible D match to TRBD2 (6 bases). The CDR3 is 15 residues long. In germline, CDR1 is SNHLY, CDR2 FYNNEI. V lost 3 bases and J 1 base, leaving 11 bases between the germline ends. CDR3 loop: CASSERGFGTDTQYF. DNA for the CDR3: TGTGCCAGCAGTGAGCGGGGCTTTGGCACAGATACGCAGTATTTT.

J is TRBJ2-7 and V is TRBV7-2, with 7 bases fitting TRBD2. CDR3 length: 14 residues. CDR1 is SGHTA, CDR2 FQGNSA, per germline. Trimming at V came to 5 bases and at J to 2 bases, leaving 6 bases not matched to a gene. CDR3 sequence (DNA): TGTGCCAGCAGCAACCGGGACTACACCTACGAGCAGTACTTC. Amino acids: CASSNRDYTYEQYF.